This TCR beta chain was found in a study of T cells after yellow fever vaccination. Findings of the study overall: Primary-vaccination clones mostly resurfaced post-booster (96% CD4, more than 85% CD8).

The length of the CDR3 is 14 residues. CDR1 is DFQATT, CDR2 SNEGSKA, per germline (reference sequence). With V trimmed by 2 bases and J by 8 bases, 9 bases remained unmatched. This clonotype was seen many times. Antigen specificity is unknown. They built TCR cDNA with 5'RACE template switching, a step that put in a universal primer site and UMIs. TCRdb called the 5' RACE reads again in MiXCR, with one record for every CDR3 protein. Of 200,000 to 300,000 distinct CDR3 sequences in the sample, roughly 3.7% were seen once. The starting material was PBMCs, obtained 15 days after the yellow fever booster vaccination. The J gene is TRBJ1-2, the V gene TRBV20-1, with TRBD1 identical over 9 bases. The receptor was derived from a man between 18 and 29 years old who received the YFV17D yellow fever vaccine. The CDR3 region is CSARLPGTGSGYTF. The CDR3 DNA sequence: TGCAGTGCTAGATTGCCGGGGACAGGGTCAGGCTACACCTTC.